These 5 T cell receptor beta chains originate from one sample sequenced in a study of breast tumors, draining lymph nodes, adjacent tissues. Each CDR3 protein is one row after TCRdb ran MiXCR on the multiplex PCR reads. The data contain around 22,000 distinct CDR3 sequences, roughly three fifths of them singletons. The sequencing input was tumor-adjacent breast tissue. The receptors were sampled from a female donor with breast cancer. Some clones in this sample may be carry-over from other donors' samples.

This clonotype was seen many times. The chain links TRBV30 to TRBJ2-1, with 12 nucleotides matching TRBD2. The CDR3 totals 16 residues. Per germline, CDR1 GTSNPN and CDR2 SVGIG (reference sequence). V lost 3 bases and J lost 1; bases outside the gene matches: 4. CDR3 coding DNA: TGTGCCTGGAGATTACTAGCGGGAGGATCCTACAATGAGCAGTTCTTC. This codes for CAWRLLAGGSYNEQFF.

This clonotype was seen once. The chain is built from TRBV10-3 and TRBJ1-2; tentative D call: TRBD1 (5 bases). This CDR3 region has 15 residues. Germline lookup yields CDR1 ENHRY and CDR2 SYGVKD. The germline V and J ends were trimmed by 4 bases and 4 bases, with 16 bases remaining between them. The CDR3 spells CAISATAISSYGYTF. The CDR3 region has the DNA TGTGCCATCAGTGCGACAGCCATCTCATCCTATGGCTACACCTTC.

The chain combines TRBV12-3 or TRBV12-4 with TRBJ2-3; D possibly uses TRBD1 or TRBD2 (7 bases each). V lost 3 bases to trimming and J lost 0 bases, with 13 bases between them. The CDR3 has 16 amino acids. The CDR3 bases are TGTGCCAGCAGTTTCCAGGGGGGGGGTAGCACAGATACGCAGTATTTT. It translates to CASSFQGGGSTDTQYF.

The chain combines TRBV3-1 with TRBJ1-2; 10 bases are shared with TRBD1. J lost 6 bases, V lost 6 bases, and 7 bases had no gene match. The CDR3 consists of 14 residues. The germline CDR1 and CDR2 sequences are LGHDT and YNNKEL (reference sequence). Written as DNA, the CDR3 is TGTGCCAGCAGGTCCACGGACAGGGGGGATGGCTACACCTTC. Translation: CASRSTDRGDGYTF.

For the CDR3, the DNA is TGTGCCAGCAGCCAAGGTTTCATTCAGCCCCAGCATTTT. This sequence encodes CASSQGFIQPQHF. V and J are TRBV4-2 and TRBJ1-5, with D unclear. V lost 1 base and J 6 bases, leaving 7 bases between the germline ends. CDR1 and CDR2 from the germline V gene are LGHNA and YNFKEQ. The CDR3 length is 13 residues.